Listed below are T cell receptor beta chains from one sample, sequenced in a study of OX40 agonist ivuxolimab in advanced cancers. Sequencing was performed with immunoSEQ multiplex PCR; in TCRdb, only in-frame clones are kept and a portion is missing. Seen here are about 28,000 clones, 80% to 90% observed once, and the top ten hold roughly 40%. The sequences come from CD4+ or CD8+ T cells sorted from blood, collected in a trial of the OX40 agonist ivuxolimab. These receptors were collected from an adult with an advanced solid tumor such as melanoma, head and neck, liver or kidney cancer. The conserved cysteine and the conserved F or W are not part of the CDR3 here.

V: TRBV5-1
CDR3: ASSSANTAYEQY

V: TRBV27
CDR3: ASSPPPGPVGHEQF

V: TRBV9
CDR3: ASSPGTADTQY

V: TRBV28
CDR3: ASIPIGQGNEKLF

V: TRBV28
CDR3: ASSDSETQY

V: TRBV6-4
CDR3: ASTTGQSSYEQY

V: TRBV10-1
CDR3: ASSEYGVGSYEQY

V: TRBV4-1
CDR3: ASSHLTQGSNQPQH

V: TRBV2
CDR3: ASSEVGGSVNEKLF

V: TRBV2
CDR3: ASSEFSMENYEQY

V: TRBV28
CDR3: ASSPIPGLAGVEIYEQY

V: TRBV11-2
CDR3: ASSSAGMLADTQY